This T cell receptor beta chain comes out of a study of cytomegalovirus exposure and HLA in healthy donors. General study points: In vitro assays verified that three CMV-associated chains recognized CMV antigens specifically.

Comments on this clone: The antigen remains undetermined.

Germline trimming cut 7 bases from V and 5 bases from J; bases unmatched to any gene: 5. This CDR3 comprises 13 residues. The V gene's germline CDR1 is SNHLY and CDR2 FYNNEI. Primers included in the PCR were 60 Vbeta and 13 Jbeta primers. This table comes from immunoSEQ multiplex PCR, and its TCRdb copy is limited to in-frame clones, with some not included. The sample yields some 140,000 clones, 70% to 80% seen once. This clonotype originated in a woman in her 40s in good health and CMV-seronegative. This sequence joins TRBV2 and TRBJ2-7; 10 bases are a match to TRBD1. Sequences were obtained from PBMCs. The chain's CDR3 is CASMRQGADEQYF. CDR3 bases: TGTGCCAGCATGCGACAGGGGGCGGACGAGCAGTACTTC. The entire variable domain, with the rest obtained from reference TRBV2 and TRBJ2-7, is as follows: EPEVTQTPSHQVTQMGQEVILRCVPISNHLYFYWYRQILGQKVEFLVSFYNNEISEKSEIFDDQFSVERPDGSNFTLKIRSTKLEDSAMYFCASMRQGADEQYFGPGTRLTVT.